Listed below are T cell receptor beta chains from one sample, sequenced in a study of blood T cell repertoires in COVID-19. This table comes from immunoSEQ multiplex PCR, and its TCRdb copy is limited to in-frame clones, with some not included. The data show 95,000 to 150,000 clones, 55% to 70% seen once. Sequencing used peripheral blood. The receptor set was obtained from a woman between 65 and 79 years old with acute or convalescent COVID-19. The conserved cysteine and the conserved F or W are not part of the CDR3 here. Fields, in order: J gene, V gene, CDR3 length, CDR3 protein.

TRBJ2-1,TRBV5-1,13,ASSLGQLSYNEQF
TRBJ1-6,TRBV2,14,ASSEKGDTYNSPLH
TRBJ2-7,TRBV5-1,13,ASSLVAGATYEQY
TRBJ1-2,TRBV12-3/TRBV12-4,11,ASSLDTDYGYT
TRBJ1-5,TRBV6-5,11,ASNQGSNQPQH
TRBJ1-4,TRBV5-1,12,ASSPGQRYEKLF
TRBJ1-6,TRBV19,12,ASTGHDLNSPLH
TRBJ2-3,TRBV6-5,11,ASTLAGTDTQY
TRBJ1-3,TRBV7-6,15,ASSLHPETRFGNTIY
TRBJ1-2,TRBV10-3,13,AISLQGKEGYGYT
TRBJ2-7,TRBV11-2,13,ASSLAGTGLYEQY
TRBJ2-2,TRBV5-1,13,ASRPRPHNTGELF
TRBJ1-2,TRBV19,15,ASTPRTGQGAGSGYT
TRBJ2-3,TRBV9,12,ASNRAGTSDTQY
TRBJ1-5,TRBV5-1,13,ASSLEGGAGQPQH
TRBJ1-2,TRBV6-5,13,ASSYTTGTNYGYT
TRBJ1-6,TRBV6-5,12,ASSRTVRHSPLH
TRBJ1-4,TRBV11-2,11,ASRRGQTEKLF
TRBJ1-2,TRBV7-8,15,ASSLVPTSGTGNGYT
TRBJ2-1,TRBV6-2/TRBV6-3,12,ASSYSRIYNEQF
TRBJ2-1,TRBV4-1,12,ASSQVVGADEQF
TRBJ1-1,TRBV5-6,11,ASIRGFGTEAF
TRBJ1-3,TRBV6-5,14,ASSYGRGAGGNTIY
TRBJ1-3,TRBV25-1,13,ASSMTGGPGNTIY
TRBJ2-3,TRBV30,14,AWRLQGATRADTQY